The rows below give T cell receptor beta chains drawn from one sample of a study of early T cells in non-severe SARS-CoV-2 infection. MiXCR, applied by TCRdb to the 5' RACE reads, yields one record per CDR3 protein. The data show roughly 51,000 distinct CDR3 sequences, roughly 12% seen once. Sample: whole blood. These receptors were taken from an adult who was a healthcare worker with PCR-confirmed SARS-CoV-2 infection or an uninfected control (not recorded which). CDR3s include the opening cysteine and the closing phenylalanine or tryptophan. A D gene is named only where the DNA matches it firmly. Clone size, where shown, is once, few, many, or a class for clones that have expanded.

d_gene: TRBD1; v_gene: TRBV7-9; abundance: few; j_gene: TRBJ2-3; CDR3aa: CASSSRDRRTDTQYF; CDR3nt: TGTGCCAGCAGCTCGCGGGACAGGCGCACAGATACGCAGTATTTT
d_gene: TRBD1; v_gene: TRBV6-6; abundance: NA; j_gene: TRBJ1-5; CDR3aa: CASSYLTGGISNQPQHF; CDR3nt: TGTGCCAGCAGTTACCTGACAGGGGGCATAAGCAATCAGCCCCAGCATTTT
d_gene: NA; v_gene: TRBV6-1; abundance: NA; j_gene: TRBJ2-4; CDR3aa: CASSEQGPRLAKNIQYF; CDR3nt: TGTGCCAGCAGTGAACAAGGTCCGAGACTAGCCAAAAACATTCAGTACTTC
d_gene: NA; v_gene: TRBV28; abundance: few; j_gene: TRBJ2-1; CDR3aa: CASRFRDNYNEQFF; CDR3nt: TGTGCCAGCAGGTTCCGGGACAACTACAATGAGCAGTTCTTC
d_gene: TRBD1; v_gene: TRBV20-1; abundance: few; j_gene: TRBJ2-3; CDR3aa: CSAHDRGRTSTDTQYF; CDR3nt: TGCAGTGCGCACGACAGGGGCCGGACTAGCACAGATACGCAGTATTTT
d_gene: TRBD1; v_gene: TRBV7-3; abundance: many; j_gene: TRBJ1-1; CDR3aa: CASSSRVDRVKAFF; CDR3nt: TGTGCCAGCAGCTCAAGGGTGGACAGGGTTAAAGCTTTCTTT
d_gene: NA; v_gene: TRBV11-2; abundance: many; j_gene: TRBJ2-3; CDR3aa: CASSWGREQFTDTQYF; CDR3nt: TGTGCCAGCAGCTGGGGGAGAGAACAGTTCACAGATACGCAGTATTTT
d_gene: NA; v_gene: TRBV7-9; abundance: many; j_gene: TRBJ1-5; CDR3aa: CASSFGGLGNQPQHF; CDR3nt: TGTGCCAGCAGCTTCGGGGGGCTGGGCAATCAGCCCCAGCATTTT
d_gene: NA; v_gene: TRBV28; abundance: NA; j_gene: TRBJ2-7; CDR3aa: CATEGPKYRVENYEQYF; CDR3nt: TGTGCCACCGAAGGGCCGAAGTATCGGGTGGAGAACTACGAGCAGTACTTC
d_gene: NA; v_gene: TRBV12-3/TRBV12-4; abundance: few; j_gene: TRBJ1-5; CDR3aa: CASSRLSNQPQHF; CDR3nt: TGTGCCAGCAGCCGCCTATCAAATCAGCCCCAGCATTTT
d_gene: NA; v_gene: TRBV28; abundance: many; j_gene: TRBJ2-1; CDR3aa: CASTGAGYYNEQFF; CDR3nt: TGTGCCAGCACCGGGGCGGGGTACTACAATGAGCAGTTCTTC
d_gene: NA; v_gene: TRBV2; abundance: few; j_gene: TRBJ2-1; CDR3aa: CASSGYEQFF; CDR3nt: TGTGCCAGCAGTGGGTACGAGCAGTTCTTC
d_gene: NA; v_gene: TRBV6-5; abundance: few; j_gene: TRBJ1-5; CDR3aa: CASSYGRDERNQPQHF; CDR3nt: TGTGCCAGCAGTTACGGGAGGGATGAGAGGAATCAGCCCCAGCATTTT
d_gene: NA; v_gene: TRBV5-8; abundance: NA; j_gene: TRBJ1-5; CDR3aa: CASSRGSNQPQHF; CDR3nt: TGTGCCAGCAGCCGAGGGAGCAATCAGCCCCAGCATTTT
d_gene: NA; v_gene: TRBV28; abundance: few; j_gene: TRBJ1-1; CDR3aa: CASSSGPYTEAFF; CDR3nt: TGTGCCAGCAGTTCAGGGCCCTACACTGAAGCTTTCTTT
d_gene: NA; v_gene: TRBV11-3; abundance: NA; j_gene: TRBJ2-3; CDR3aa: CASSLVAGALDTQYF; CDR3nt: TGTGCCAGCAGCTTAGTTGCGGGGGCTCTTGATACGCAGTATTTT
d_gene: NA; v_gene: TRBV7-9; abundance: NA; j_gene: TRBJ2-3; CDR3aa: CASSFSTGEDTQYF; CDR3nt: TGTGCCAGCAGCTTTAGCACGGGGGAAGATACGCAGTATTTT
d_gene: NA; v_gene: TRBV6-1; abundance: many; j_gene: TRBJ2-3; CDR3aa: CASSEGDTQYF; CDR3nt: TGTGCCAGCAGTGAAGGGGATACGCAGTATTTT
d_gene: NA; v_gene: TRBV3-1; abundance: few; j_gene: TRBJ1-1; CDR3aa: CASSQPPGGTEAFF; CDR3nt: TGTGCCAGCAGCCAACCCCCGGGAGGGACTGAAGCTTTCTTT
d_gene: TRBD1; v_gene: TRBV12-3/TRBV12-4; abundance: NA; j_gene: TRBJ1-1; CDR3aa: CASSFEGARTEAFF; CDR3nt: TGTGCCAGCAGTTTTGAGGGGGCGAGGACTGAAGCTTTCTTT
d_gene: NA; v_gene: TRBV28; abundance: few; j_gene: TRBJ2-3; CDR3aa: CASSRLQGGHTDTQYF; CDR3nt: TGTGCCAGCAGTCGTCTACAGGGCGGACACACAGATACGCAGTATTTT
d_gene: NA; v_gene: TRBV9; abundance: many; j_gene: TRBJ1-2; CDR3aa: CASSVARNYGYTF; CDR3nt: TGTGCCAGCAGCGTAGCAAGGAACTATGGCTACACCTTC
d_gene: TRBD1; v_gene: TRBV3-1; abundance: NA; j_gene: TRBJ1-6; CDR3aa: CASSQDTTGGWNSPLHF; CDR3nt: TGTGCCAGCAGCCAAGATACGACAGGGGGCTGGAATTCACCCCTCCACTTT
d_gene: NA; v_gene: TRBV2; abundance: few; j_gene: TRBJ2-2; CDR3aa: CASSEAKAGASGELFF; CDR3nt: TGTGCCAGCAGTGAAGCGAAGGCAGGCGCTTCCGGGGAGCTGTTTTTT
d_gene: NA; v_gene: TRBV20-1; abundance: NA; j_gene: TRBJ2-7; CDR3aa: CSARPTYRNSYEQYF; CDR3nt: TGCAGTGCTCGACCCACGTACAGGAACTCCTACGAGCAGTACTTC